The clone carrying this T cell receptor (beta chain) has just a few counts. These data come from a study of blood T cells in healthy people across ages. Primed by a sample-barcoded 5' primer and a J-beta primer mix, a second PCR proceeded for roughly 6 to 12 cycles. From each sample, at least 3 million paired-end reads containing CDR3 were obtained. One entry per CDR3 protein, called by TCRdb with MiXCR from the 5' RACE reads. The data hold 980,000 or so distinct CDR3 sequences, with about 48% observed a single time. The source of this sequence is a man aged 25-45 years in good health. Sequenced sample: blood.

CDR3 region: CASNQIWSSYEQYF. The DNA of the CDR3 is TGCGCCAGCAATCAAATATGGTCGTCCTACGAGCAGTACTTC. The chain couples TRBV5-1 to TRBJ2-7; unclear D gene. The CDR3 is made up of 14 amino acids. V dropped 6 bases and J dropped 1 base, with 14 bases sitting between them. Germline CDR1 SGHRS, CDR2 YFSETQ.